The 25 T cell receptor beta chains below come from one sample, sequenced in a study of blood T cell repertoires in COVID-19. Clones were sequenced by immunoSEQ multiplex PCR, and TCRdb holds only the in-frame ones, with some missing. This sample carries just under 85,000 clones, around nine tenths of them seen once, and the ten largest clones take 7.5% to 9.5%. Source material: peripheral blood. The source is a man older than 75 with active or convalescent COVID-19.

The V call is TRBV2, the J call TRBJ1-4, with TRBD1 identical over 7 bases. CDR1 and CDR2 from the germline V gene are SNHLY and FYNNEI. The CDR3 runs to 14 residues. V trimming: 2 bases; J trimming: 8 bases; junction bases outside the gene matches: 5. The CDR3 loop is CASSERGRDEKLFF. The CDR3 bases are TGTGCCAGCAGTGAAAGGGGGCGCGACGAAAAACTGTTTTTT.

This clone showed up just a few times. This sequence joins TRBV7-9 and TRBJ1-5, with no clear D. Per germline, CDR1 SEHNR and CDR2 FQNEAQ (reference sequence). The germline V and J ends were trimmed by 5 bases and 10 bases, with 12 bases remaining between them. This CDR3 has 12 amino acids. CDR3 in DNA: TGTGCCAGCAGCCCCCTGATGGGCCCCCAGCATTTT. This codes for CASSPLMGPQHF.

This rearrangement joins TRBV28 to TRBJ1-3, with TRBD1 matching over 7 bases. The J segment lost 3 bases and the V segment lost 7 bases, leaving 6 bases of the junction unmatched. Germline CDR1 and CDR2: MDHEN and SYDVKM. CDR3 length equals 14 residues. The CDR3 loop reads CASNQGGDGNTIYF. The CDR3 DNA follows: TGTGCCAGCAACCAAGGGGGCGATGGAAACACCATATATTTT.

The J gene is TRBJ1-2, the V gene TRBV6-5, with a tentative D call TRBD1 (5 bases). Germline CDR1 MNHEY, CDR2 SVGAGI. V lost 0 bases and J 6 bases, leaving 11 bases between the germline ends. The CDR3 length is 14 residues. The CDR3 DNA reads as TGTGCCAGCAGTTACTCGGCAGGGACTCATGGCTACACCTTC. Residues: CASSYSAGTHGYTF.

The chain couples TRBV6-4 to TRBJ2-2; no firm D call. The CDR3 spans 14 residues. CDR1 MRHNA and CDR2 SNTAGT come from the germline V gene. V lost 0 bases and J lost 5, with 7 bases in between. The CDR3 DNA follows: TGTGCCAGCAGTGACTCGATCGGTACCGGGGAGCTGTTTTTT. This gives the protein CASSDSIGTGELFF.

This CDR3 is CASSRGLTGELFF. DNA for the CDR3: TGTGCCAGTAGTAGGGGGCTCACCGGGGAGCTGTTTTTT. The chain recombines TRBV19 with TRBJ2-2, with TRBD1 as a possible D gene (6 bases). V lost 4 bases and J lost 4, with 7 bases in between. CDR1 is LNHDA, CDR2 SQIVND, per germline (reference sequence). The CDR3 totals 13 residues. The full variable domain, its missing parts supplied by reference TRBV19 and TRBJ2-2, is DGGITQSPKYLFRKEGQNVTLSCEQNLNHDAMYWYRQDPGQGLRLIYYSQIVNDFQKGDIAEGYSVSREKKESFPLTVTSAQKNPTAFYLCASSRGLTGELFFGEGSRLTVL.

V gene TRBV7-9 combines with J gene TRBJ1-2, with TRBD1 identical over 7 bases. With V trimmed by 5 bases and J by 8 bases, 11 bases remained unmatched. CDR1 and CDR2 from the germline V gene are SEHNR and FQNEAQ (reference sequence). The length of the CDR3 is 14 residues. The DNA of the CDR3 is TGTGCCAGCAGCCCTAACCACAGGGGCGGGGGCTACACCTTC. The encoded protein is CASSPNHRGGGYTF.

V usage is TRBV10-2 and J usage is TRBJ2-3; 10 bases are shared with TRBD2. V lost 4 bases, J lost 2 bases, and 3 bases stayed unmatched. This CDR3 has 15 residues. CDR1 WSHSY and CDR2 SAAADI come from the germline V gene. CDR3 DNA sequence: TGCGCCAGCAGTGCACTAGCGGGACTCACAGATACGCAGTATTTT. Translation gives CASSALAGLTDTQYF.

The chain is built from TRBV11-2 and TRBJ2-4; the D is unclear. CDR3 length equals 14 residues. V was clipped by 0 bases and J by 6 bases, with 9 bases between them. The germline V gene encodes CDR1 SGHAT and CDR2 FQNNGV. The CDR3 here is CASSLDVAGNIQYF. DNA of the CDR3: TGTGCCAGCAGCTTAGATGTCGCAGGAAACATTCAGTACTTC.

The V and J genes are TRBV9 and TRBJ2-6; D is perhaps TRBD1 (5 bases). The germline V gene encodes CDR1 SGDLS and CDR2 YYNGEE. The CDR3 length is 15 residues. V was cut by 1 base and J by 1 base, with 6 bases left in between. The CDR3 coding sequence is TGTGCCAGCAGCGTAACAGGTTCTGGGGCCAACGTCCTGACTTTC. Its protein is CASSVTGSGANVLTF. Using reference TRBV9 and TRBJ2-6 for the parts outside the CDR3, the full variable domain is DSGVTQTPKHLITATGQRVTLRCSPRSGDLSVYWYQQSLDQGLQFLIQYYNGEERAKGNILERFSAQQFPDLHSELNLSSLELGDSALYFCASSVTGSGANVLTFGAGSRLTVL.

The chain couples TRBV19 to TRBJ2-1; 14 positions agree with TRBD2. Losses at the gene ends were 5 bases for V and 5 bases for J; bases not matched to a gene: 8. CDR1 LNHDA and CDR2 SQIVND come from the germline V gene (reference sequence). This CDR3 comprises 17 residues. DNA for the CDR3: TGTGCCAGTAGTGCTGGGACTAGCGGGAGATCACACAATGAGCAGTTCTTC. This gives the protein CASSAGTSGRSHNEQFF.

The CDR3, as DNA: TGTGCCAGCAGCGTAGTCGGTAGTAGTGAAGCTTTCTTT. Translating gives CASSVVGSSEAFF. V usage is TRBV9 and J usage is TRBJ1-1; D remains unclear. CDR3 length: 13 residues. From germline, CDR1 is SGDLS and CDR2 YYNGEE. Trimming took 0 bases from V and 7 from J, leaving 10 bases between them. The full variable domain, its missing parts supplied by reference TRBV9 and TRBJ1-1, is DSGVTQTPKHLITATGQRVTLRCSPRSGDLSVYWYQQSLDQGLQFLIQYYNGEERAKGNILERFSAQQFPDLHSELNLSSLELGDSALYFCASSVVGSSEAFFGQGTRLTVV.

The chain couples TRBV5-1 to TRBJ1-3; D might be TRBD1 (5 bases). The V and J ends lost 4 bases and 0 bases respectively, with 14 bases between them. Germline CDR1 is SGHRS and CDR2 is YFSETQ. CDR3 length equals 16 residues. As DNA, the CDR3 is TGCGCCAGCAGCCCTTCGGACACCTTCTCTGGAAACACCATATATTTT. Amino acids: CASSPSDTFSGNTIYF.

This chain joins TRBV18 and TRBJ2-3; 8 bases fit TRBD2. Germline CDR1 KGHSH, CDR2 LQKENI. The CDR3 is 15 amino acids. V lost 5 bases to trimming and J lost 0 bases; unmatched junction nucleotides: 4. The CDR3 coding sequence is TGTGCCAGCTCATCCGCGGGAGGTAGCACAGATACGCAGTATTTT. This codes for CASSSAGGSTDTQYF.

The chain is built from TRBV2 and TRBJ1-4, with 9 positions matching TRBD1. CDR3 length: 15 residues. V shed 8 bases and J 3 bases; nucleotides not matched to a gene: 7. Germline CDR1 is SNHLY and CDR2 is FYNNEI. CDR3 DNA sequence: TGTGCCAGCTCAACAGGGGGCTTAGCTAATGAAAAACTGTTTTTT. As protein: CASSTGGLANEKLFF.

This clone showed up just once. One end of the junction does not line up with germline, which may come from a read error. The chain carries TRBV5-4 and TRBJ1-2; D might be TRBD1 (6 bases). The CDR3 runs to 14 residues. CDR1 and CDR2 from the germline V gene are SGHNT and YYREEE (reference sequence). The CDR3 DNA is TGTGCCAGCAGTTTGGGTTCCGACAGGAGTACTTGGACCTTC. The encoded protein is CASSLGSDRSTWTF.

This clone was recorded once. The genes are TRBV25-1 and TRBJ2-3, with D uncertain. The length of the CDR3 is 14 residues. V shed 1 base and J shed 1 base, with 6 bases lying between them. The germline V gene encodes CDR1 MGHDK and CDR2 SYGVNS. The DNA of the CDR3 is TGTGCCAGCAGTGAATTCGGTGGCACAGATACGCAGTATTTT. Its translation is CASSEFGGTDTQYF. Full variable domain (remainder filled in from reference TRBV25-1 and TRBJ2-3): EADIYQTPRYLVIGTGKKITLECSQTMGHDKMYWYQQDPGMELHLIHYSYGVNSTEKGDLSSESTVSRIRTEHFPLTLESARPSHTSQYLCASSEFGGTDTQYFGPGTRLTVL.

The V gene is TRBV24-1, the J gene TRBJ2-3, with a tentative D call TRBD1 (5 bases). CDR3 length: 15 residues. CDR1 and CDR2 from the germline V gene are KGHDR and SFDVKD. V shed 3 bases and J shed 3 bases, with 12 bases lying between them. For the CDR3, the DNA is TGTGCCACCAGTGATCAGGGTGGTTTAACAGATACGCAGTATTTT. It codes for CATSDQGGLTDTQYF.

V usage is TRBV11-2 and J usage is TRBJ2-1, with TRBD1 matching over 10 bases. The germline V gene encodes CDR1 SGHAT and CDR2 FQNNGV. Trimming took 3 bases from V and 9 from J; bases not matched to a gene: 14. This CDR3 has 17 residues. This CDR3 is CASSFEAGTGVWVEQFF. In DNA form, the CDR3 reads TGTGCCAGCAGCTTCGAAGCCGGGACAGGGGTCTGGGTTGAGCAGTTCTTC.

This CDR3 reads CASSLARTGAGGYTF. The CDR3 bases are TGTGCCAGCAGCTTAGCGAGAACAGGGGCTGGGGGCTACACCTTC. The V call is TRBV7-9, the J call TRBJ1-2; 7 bases agree with TRBD1. Germline lookup yields CDR1 SEHNR and CDR2 FQNEAQ (reference sequence). The junction had 9 bases not matched to a gene; V was cut back by 0 bases and J by 8 bases. This CDR3 contains 15 residues.

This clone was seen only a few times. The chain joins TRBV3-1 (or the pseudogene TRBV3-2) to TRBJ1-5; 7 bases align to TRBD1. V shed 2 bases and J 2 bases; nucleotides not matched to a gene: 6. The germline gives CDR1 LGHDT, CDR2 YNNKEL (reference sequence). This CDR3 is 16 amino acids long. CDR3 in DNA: TGTGCCAGCAGCCAATCCGTTGGACAGGGCAATCAGCCCCAGCATTTT. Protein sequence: CASSQSVGQGNQPQHF.

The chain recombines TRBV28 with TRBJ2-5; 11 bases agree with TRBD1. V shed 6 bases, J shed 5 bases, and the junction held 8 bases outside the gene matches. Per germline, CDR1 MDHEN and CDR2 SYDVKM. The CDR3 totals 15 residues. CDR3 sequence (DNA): TGTGCCAGCAGACTAGGACAGGGGGCGGGGGAGACCCAGTACTTC. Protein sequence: CASRLGQGAGETQYF.

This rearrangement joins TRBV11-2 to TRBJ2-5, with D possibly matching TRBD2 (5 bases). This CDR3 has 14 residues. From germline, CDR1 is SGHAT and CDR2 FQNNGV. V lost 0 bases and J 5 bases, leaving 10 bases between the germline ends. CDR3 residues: CASSLESTGETQYF. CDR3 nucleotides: TGTGCCAGCAGCTTAGAATCCACGGGGGAGACCCAGTACTTC.

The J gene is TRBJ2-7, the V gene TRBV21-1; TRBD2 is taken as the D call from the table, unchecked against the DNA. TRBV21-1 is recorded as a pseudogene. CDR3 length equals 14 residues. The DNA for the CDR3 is TGTGCCAGCAGCAAACCGAGGTTACACTACGAGCAGTACGTC. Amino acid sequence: CASSKPRLHYEQYV.

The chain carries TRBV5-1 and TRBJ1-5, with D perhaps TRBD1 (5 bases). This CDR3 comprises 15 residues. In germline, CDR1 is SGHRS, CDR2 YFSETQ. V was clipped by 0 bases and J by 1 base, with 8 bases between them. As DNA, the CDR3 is TGCGCCAGCAGCTTGGAGGGGATAAGCAATCAGCCCCAGCATTTT. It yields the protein CASSLEGISNQPQHF.